The rows below give T cell receptor beta chains drawn from one sample of a study of response to subunit inactivated influenza vaccine. TCRdb re-called the RT-PCR reads with MiXCR, one entry per CDR3 protein. The data contain about 540,000 distinct CDR3 sequences, under 30% of them singletons. The same sample was also used in a study of T cells expressing NK-cell markers.

The sample consisted of CD4+ T cells sorted from PBMCs, taken 11 to 12 days after vaccination. Receptor source: a man aged 50 or older who received an inactivated influenza vaccine. CDR3s include the opening cysteine and the closing phenylalanine or tryptophan. A D gene is named only where the DNA matches it firmly. A row's size may be missing; if present it is once, few, many or a size class.

TRBJ1-2 | - | TRBV6-5 | - | TGTGCCAGCAGTTACACGGGAAGTTCTAACTATGGCTACACCTTC | CASSYTGSSNYGYTF
TRBJ2-5 | - | TRBV11-2 | TRBD2 | TGTGCCAGCAGCTTAGTGGGACTAGCGGGAGACATGACGAAGACCCAGTACTTC | CASSLVGLAGDMTKTQYF
TRBJ2-1 | few | TRBV10-3 | TRBD1 | TGTGCCATCAGCCGTGTTGGGACAGCGAACTCCTACAATGAGCAGTTCTTC | CAISRVGTANSYNEQFF
TRBJ2-1 | many | TRBV29-1 | TRBD1 | TGCAGCACCAGACAGGGAACTGAGCAGTTCTTC | CSTRQGTEQFF
TRBJ2-1 | - | TRBV28 | TRBD2 | TGTGCCAGCAGCTATCCCTCCGGGACTAGCTCCTACAATGAGCAGTTCTTC | CASSYPSGTSSYNEQFF
TRBJ1-2 | few | TRBV4-3 | TRBD1 | TGCGCCAGCAGCCGGGACAGGGGGCTCCAGGGCTACACCTTC | CASSRDRGLQGYTF
TRBJ2-3 | few | TRBV6-1 | - | TGTGCCAGCAGTGACGATCGGGGGCTAAATACGCAGTATTTT | CASSDDRGLNTQYF
TRBJ2-3 | many | TRBV4-3 | TRBD2 | TGCGCCAGCAGCCAAGACTTGTACCGAGCGGGAGGGAGCACAGATACGCAGTATTTT | CASSQDLYRAGGSTDTQYF
TRBJ2-3 | few | TRBV7-3 | - | TGTGCCAGCAGCTTACAGAGGGGGGGAGATACGCAGTATTTT | CASSLQRGGDTQYF
TRBJ2-1 | many | TRBV7-8 | - | TGTGCCAGCAGCCCTATATTTGGGGGGAATTACAATGAGCAGTTCTTC | CASSPIFGGNYNEQFF
TRBJ2-7 | - | TRBV2 | TRBD1 | TGTGCCAGCAGACGGACAGGTCTTGGGGGGCAGTACTTC | CASRRTGLGGQYF
TRBJ2-1 | - | TRBV9 | TRBD1 | TGTGCCAGCAGCGTGACGACGAGGCAGGGGGCAATGGATGAGCAGTTCTTC | CASSVTTRQGAMDEQFF
TRBJ2-2 | few | TRBV21-1 | - | TGTGCCAGCAGCCGGACTAGCAGGGGAAACACCGGGGAGCTGTTTTTT | CASSRTSRGNTGELFF
TRBJ2-1 | - | TRBV11-1 | - | TGTGCCAGCAGCTTAACGAGGGGGTTGGACAATGAGCAGTTCTTC | CASSLTRGLDNEQFF
TRBJ1-2 | - | TRBV5-1 | TRBD1 | TGCGCCAGCAGCTTGACAAACAGGGGGTCTGGCTACACCTTC | CASSLTNRGSGYTF
TRBJ2-1 | - | TRBV12-3/TRBV12-4 | TRBD2 | TGTGCCAGCATTCACGGGACTAGCGGGAGGGCCCAAGCCTACAATGAGCAGTTCTTC | CASIHGTSGRAQAYNEQFF
TRBJ1-6 | - | TRBV4-3 | TRBD1 | TGCGCCAGCAGCCAGAGGGACAGAGATAATTCACCCCTCCACTTT | CASSQRDRDNSPLHF
TRBJ2-1 | many | TRBV6-1 | TRBD2 | TGTGCCAGCACGACTAGCGGGAGGAGGGGGAATGAGCAGTTCTTC | CASTTSGRRGNEQFF
TRBJ2-1 | many | TRBV12-3/TRBV12-4 | - | TGTGCCAGCAGTTTATCCCGTGAGCAGTTCTTC | CASSLSREQFF
TRBJ2-1 | - | TRBV20-1 | TRBD2 | TGCAGTGCCTTGGGACTAGCGGGAGACGTGAATGAGCAGTTCTTC | CSALGLAGDVNEQFF
TRBJ2-6 | - | TRBV5-1 | - | TGCGCCAGCACCACCCAGGGAGCAGGGGCCAACGTCCTGACTTTC | CASTTQGAGANVLTF
TRBJ2-6 | - | TRBV29-1 | TRBD1 | TGCAGCGCCGGGACAGGGCCCTCCGGGGTCCTGACTTTC | CSAGTGPSGVLTF
TRBJ2-3 | few | TRBV7-2 | - | TGTGCCAGCAGCTTAGGGCGGCTGAAGTTTAGCACAGATACGCAGTATTTT | CASSLGRLKFSTDTQYF
TRBJ2-7 | few | TRBV10-3 | TRBD2 | TGTGCCATCAGTGTAGCGGGAGGGAACCCCTACGAGCAGTACTTC | CAISVAGGNPYEQYF
TRBJ1-1 | - | TRBV20-1 | - | TGCAGTGCTAGATCGGAGGTATACACTGAAGCTTTCTTT | CSARSEVYTEAFF
TRBJ2-1 | - | TRBV29-1 | - | TGCAGCGTTGTTCTCAACTACAATGAGCAGTTCTTC | CSVVLNYNEQFF
TRBJ1-6 | - | TRBV6-2/TRBV6-3 | TRBD1 | TGTGCCAGCAGTTTCCGGACAGGGGGAAATTCACCCCTCCACTTT | CASSFRTGGNSPLHF
TRBJ2-1 | - | TRBV7-8 | - | TGTGCCAGCAGGTTTATGGCGGGGGCTTACAATGAGCAGTTCTTC | CASRFMAGAYNEQFF
TRBJ2-1 | many | TRBV12-3/TRBV12-4 | - | TGTGCCAGCAGTTTCCGCCTAGCCCCTGAGCAGTTCTTC | CASSFRLAPEQFF
TRBJ2-5 | - | TRBV5-5 | TRBD1 | TGTGCCAGCAGCCGACAGGGGGCTATACAAGAGACCCAGTACTTC | CASSRQGAIQETQYF
TRBJ2-2 | - | TRBV7-8 | - | TGTGCCAGCAGCTTAGTTGTAGATACCGGGGAGCTGTTTTTT | CASSLVVDTGELFF
TRBJ2-5 | - | TRBV28 | TRBD1 | TGTGCCAGCAGTTCCTACAGGGGCTTGGAGACCCAGTACTTC | CASSSYRGLETQYF
TRBJ2-2 | - | TRBV4-3 | TRBD1 | TGCGCCAGCAGCCAAGGGCGGGACAGGGGATTCGGGGAGCTGTTTTTT | CASSQGRDRGFGELFF
TRBJ1-2 | - | TRBV5-1 | - | TGCGCCAGCAGCCTCGGGACACAGTATGGCTACACCTTC | CASSLGTQYGYTF
TRBJ2-1 | - | TRBV5-1 | TRBD2 | TGCGCCAGCAGCCGCGGGGGGCAAAACTACAATGAGCAGTTCTTC | CASSRGGQNYNEQFF
TRBJ1-3 | - | TRBV12-3/TRBV12-4 | - | TGTGCCAGCAGTTTATTACGAAACACCATATATTTT | CASSLLRNTIYF
TRBJ1-4 | many | TRBV12-3/TRBV12-4 | - | TGTGCCAGCAGTTTGAGGCAGGGTAATGAAAAACTGTTTTTT | CASSLRQGNEKLFF
TRBJ1-1 | few | TRBV15 | TRBD1 | TGTGCCACCAGTGAAGGTCTAGGACAGGGGGCCAGGGCTTTCTTT | CATSEGLGQGARAFF
TRBJ2-7 | - | TRBV4-1 | TRBD2 | TGCGCCAGCAGCCAAGGTGCAAGCGGGGGATTCTACGAGCAGTACTTC | CASSQGASGGFYEQYF
TRBJ2-5 | many | TRBV2 | TRBD2 | TGTGCCAGCAGAAGACTAGCGGAAGAGACCCAGTACTTC | CASRRLAEETQYF
TRBJ2-5 | once | TRBV6-2/TRBV6-3 | TRBD1 | TGTGCCAGCAGTTACTCGGGTCGACAGGGAGAGACCCAGTACTTC | CASSYSGRQGETQYF
TRBJ2-3 | - | TRBV20-1 | - | TGCAGTGCTAGTTTTACTCAGTCGGGGACAGATACGCAGTATTTT | CSASFTQSGTDTQYF
TRBJ2-7 | - | TRBV5-1 | - | TGCGCCAGCAGCTTGGCCCAGGAATCCTCCGAGCAGTACTTC | CASSLAQESSEQYF
TRBJ1-1 | - | TRBV6-5 | TRBD1 | TGTGCCAGCAGTTACAATTCGTGGGCAGGGGGCGTCGCTTTCTTT | CASSYNSWAGGVAFF
TRBJ1-1 | - | TRBV27 | - | TGTGACAGCAGTTTAAGGGGTATTGGGGGCGCCGGTCAAGCTTTCTTT | CDSSLRGIGGAGQAFF
TRBJ2-1 | few | TRBV7-9 | - | TGTGCCAGCAGCTTACGGGATATCGAGCAGTTCTTC | CASSLRDIEQFF
TRBJ2-2 | - | TRBV20-1 | - | TGCAGTGCTAGGGCGGAGGGAAACACCGGGGAGCTGTTTTTT | CSARAEGNTGELFF
TRBJ2-7 | - | TRBV7-2 | TRBD1 | TGTGCCAGCAGCTCCCCGGAAGGGACAGGGGGCAACGAGCAGTACTTC | CASSSPEGTGGNEQYF